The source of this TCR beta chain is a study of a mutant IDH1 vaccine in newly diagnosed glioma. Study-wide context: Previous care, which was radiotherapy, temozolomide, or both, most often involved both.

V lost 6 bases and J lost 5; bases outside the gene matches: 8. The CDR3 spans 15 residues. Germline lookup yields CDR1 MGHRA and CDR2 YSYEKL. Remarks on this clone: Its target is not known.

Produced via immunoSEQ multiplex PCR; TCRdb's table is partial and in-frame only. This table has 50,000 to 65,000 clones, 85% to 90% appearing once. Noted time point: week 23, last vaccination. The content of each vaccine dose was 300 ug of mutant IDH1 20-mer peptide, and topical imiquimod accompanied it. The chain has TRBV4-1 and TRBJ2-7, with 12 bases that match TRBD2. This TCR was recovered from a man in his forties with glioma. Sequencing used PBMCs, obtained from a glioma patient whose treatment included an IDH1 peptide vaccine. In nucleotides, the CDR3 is TGCGCCAGCAGAGATCTAGCGGGAGGGATACACGAGCAGTACTTC. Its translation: CASRDLAGGIHEQYF.